A selection of T cell receptor beta chains follows, all from one sample in a study of Ad26.COV2.S vaccination and SARS-CoV-2 variants. Method: immunoSEQ multiplex PCR; TCRdb's copy keeps in-frame clones and lacks some. Here the sample spans 350,000 to 550,000 clones, 89% being singletons. This material consisted of peripheral blood, taken in a trial of Ad26.COV2.S vaccine versus placebo. Every receptor here comes from a person between 18 and 59 years old who received the Ad26.COV2.S COVID-19 vaccine or a placebo. Both conserved end residues are part of each CDR3. A D gene is named only where the DNA matches it firmly. Clone size is not always given. Where it is, it says once, few, many or a class for expanded clones.

D: NA
J: TRBJ2-2
V: TRBV14
size: NA
CDR3: CASSPAIKGGELFF
DNA: TGTGCCAGCAGCCCGGCGATTAAGGGCGGGGAGCTGTTTTTT

D: TRBD1
J: TRBJ1-1
V: TRBV6-5
size: NA
CDR3: CASSFRDRGFEAFF
DNA: TGTGCCAGCAGTTTCCGGGACAGGGGGTTTGAAGCTTTCTTT

D: TRBD2
J: TRBJ2-1
V: TRBV5-1
size: NA
CDR3: CASSSVAGGSSYNEQFF
DNA: TGCGCCAGCAGCTCGGTAGCGGGGGGTTCCTCCTACAATGAGCAGTTCTTC

D: NA
J: TRBJ1-2
V: TRBV18
size: few
CDR3: CASSPSGNYGYTF
DNA: TGTGCCAGCTCACCGTCGGGGAACTATGGCTACACCTTC

D: NA
J: TRBJ1-1
V: TRBV13
size: NA
CDR3: CASSLGGSGAFF
DNA: TGTGCCAGCAGCTTAGGGGGGAGTGGAGCTTTCTTT

D: NA
J: TRBJ1-5
V: TRBV25-1
size: NA
CDR3: CASSGGPGRGNQPQHF
DNA: TGTGCCAGCAGTGGGGGGCCCGGCAGGGGCAATCAGCCCCAGCATTTT

D: NA
J: TRBJ1-5
V: TRBV11-1
size: NA
CDR3: CASSQGDGFDQPQHF
DNA: TGTGCCAGCAGCCAAGGCGATGGGTTTGATCAGCCCCAGCATTTT

D: TRBD2
J: TRBJ2-1
V: TRBV7-6
size: NA
CDR3: CASSPVAGAGLNEQFF
DNA: TGTGCCAGCAGCCCGGTAGCGGGAGCCGGCCTAAATGAGCAGTTCTTC

D: NA
J: TRBJ2-1
V: TRBV15
size: NA
CDR3: CATSRDQGNEQFF
DNA: TGTGCCACCAGCAGAGATCAAGGCAATGAGCAGTTCTTC

D: TRBD2
J: TRBJ2-3
V: TRBV3-1/TRBV3-2
size: NA
CDR3: CASSQDKLPGLAGVSTDTQYF
DNA: TGTGCCAGCAGCCAAGATAAATTGCCGGGACTAGCGGGAGTGAGCACAGATACGCAGTATTTT

D: NA
J: TRBJ2-6
V: TRBV28
size: NA
CDR3: CASSLSGANVLTF
DNA: TGTGCCAGCAGTTTATCGGGGGCCAACGTCCTGACTTTC

D: NA
J: TRBJ1-2
V: TRBV3-1/TRBV3-2
size: NA
CDR3: CASSHNYRTGNYGYTF
DNA: TGTGCCAGCAGCCACAATTACCGTACAGGGAACTATGGCTACACCTTC

D: TRBD2
J: TRBJ2-1
V: TRBV5-1
size: once
CDR3: CASSLPLAGAYNEQFF
DNA: TGCGCCAGCAGCTTGCCTCTAGCGGGGGCCTACAATGAGCAGTTCTTC

D: NA
J: TRBJ2-2
V: TRBV28
size: NA
CDR3: CASSLRLKDLRELFF
DNA: TGTGCCAGCAGTTTACGCTTGAAGGACCTCCGGGAGCTGTTTTTT

D: TRBD2
J: TRBJ2-5
V: TRBV6-2/TRBV6-3
size: NA
CDR3: CASSPLAGGLQETQYF
DNA: TGTGCCAGCAGCCCACTAGCGGGGGGCCTCCAAGAGACCCAGTACTTC

D: TRBD2
J: TRBJ2-3
V: TRBV5-4
size: NA
CDR3: CASSFGTSNTDTQYF
DNA: TGTGCCAGCAGCTTCGGGACTAGCAACACAGATACGCAGTATTTT

D: TRBD2
J: TRBJ2-3
V: TRBV13
size: once
CDR3: CASSLPRTSGASTDTQYF
DNA: TGTGCCAGCAGCTTGCCCCGGACTAGCGGCGCTAGCACAGATACGCAGTATTTT

D: TRBD1
J: TRBJ1-3
V: TRBV7-2
size: NA
CDR3: CASSGQGGNTIYF
DNA: TGTGCCAGCAGCGGACAGGGCGGAAACACCATATATTTT

D: NA
J: TRBJ1-4
V: TRBV6-2/TRBV6-3
size: NA
CDR3: CASSYGRGSREKLFF
DNA: TGTGCCAGCAGTTACGGAAGGGGGTCAAGGGAAAAACTGTTTTTT

D: NA
J: TRBJ1-2
V: TRBV5-1
size: NA
CDR3: CASSFVSGGQGYTF
DNA: TGCGCCAGCAGCTTCGTTTCCGGGGGCCAGGGCTACACCTTC

D: NA
J: TRBJ2-2
V: TRBV7-7
size: NA
CDR3: CASSLGVGGTGELFF
DNA: TGTGCTAGCAGCTTAGGAGTAGGTGGCACCGGGGAGCTGTTTTTT

D: NA
J: TRBJ2-1
V: TRBV11-2
size: NA
CDR3: CASSAGRPHLNEQFF
DNA: TGTGCCAGCAGCGCCGGTCGGCCCCACCTCAATGAGCAGTTCTTC

D: TRBD1
J: TRBJ1-3
V: TRBV2
size: NA
CDR3: CASSWWQGDGNTIYF
DNA: TGTGCCAGCAGTTGGTGGCAGGGGGATGGAAACACCATATATTTT

D: NA
J: TRBJ2-7
V: TRBV6-2/TRBV6-3
size: NA
CDR3: CASSRAVPYEQYF
DNA: TGTGCCAGCAGCCGCGCAGTGCCCTACGAGCAGTACTTC

D: NA
J: TRBJ2-7
V: TRBV6-6
size: NA
CDR3: CASSYSTGAMRDF
DNA: TGTGCCAGCAGTTACTCGACCGGCGCGATGCGGGACTTC

D: NA
J: TRBJ1-4
V: TRBV27
size: NA
CDR3: CASSFTRAGAEKLFF
DNA: TGTGCCAGCAGTTTCACCCGGGCGGGAGCTGAAAAACTGTTTTTT

D: NA
J: TRBJ2-7
V: TRBV9
size: NA
CDR3: CASSHGQGYEQYF
DNA: TGTGCCAGCAGCCACGGACAAGGGTACGAGCAGTACTTC

D: TRBD1
J: TRBJ1-2
V: TRBV2
size: NA
CDR3: CASRDRNYGYTF
DNA: TGTGCCAGCCGGGACAGGAACTATGGCTACACCTTC

D: TRBD1
J: TRBJ1-2
V: TRBV28
size: NA
CDR3: CASSSGTGASYGYTF
DNA: TGTGCCAGCAGTTCTGGGACAGGAGCTTCCTATGGCTACACCTTC

D: TRBD1
J: TRBJ1-1
V: TRBV2
size: NA
CDR3: CASSERDRVKAFF
DNA: TGTGCCAGCAGTGAGCGGGACAGGGTGAAAGCTTTCTTT

D: NA
J: TRBJ2-1
V: TRBV5-5
size: NA
CDR3: CASSLWAGSDEQFF
DNA: TGTGCCAGCAGCTTGTGGGCGGGGAGCGATGAGCAGTTCTTC

D: NA
J: TRBJ1-1
V: TRBV2
size: many
CDR3: CASSEAHRNTEAFF
DNA: TGTGCCAGCAGTGAAGCGCATCGGAACACTGAAGCTTTCTTT

D: NA
J: TRBJ1-2
V: TRBV25-1
size: NA
CDR3: CASSENYGYTF
DNA: TGTGCCAGCAGTGAGAACTATGGCTACACCTTC

D: NA
J: TRBJ1-3
V: TRBV5-1
size: NA
CDR3: CASSFGLSSGNTIYF
DNA: TGCGCCAGCAGCTTCGGCCTAAGCTCTGGAAACACCATATATTTT

D: NA
J: TRBJ1-6
V: TRBV5-6
size: NA
CDR3: CASSLPGGSYNSPLHF
DNA: TGTGCCAGCAGCCTACCCGGGGGGAGCTATAATTCACCCCTCCACTTT

D: NA
J: TRBJ2-2
V: TRBV5-1
size: few
CDR3: CASSFLATNTGELFF
DNA: TGCGCCAGCAGCTTCCTAGCAACGAACACCGGGGAGCTGTTTTTT

D: TRBD2
J: TRBJ2-1
V: TRBV7-6
size: NA
CDR3: CASSLTGGTSNEQFF
DNA: TGTGCCAGCAGCTTGACCGGGGGGACCTCCAATGAGCAGTTCTTC

D: TRBD2
J: TRBJ2-1
V: TRBV28
size: NA
CDR3: CASSSPGLALNEQFF
DNA: TGTGCCAGCAGTTCACCGGGACTAGCGCTCAATGAGCAGTTCTTC

D: NA
J: TRBJ1-1
V: TRBV10-3
size: NA
CDR3: CAISEGGSFGNTEAFF
DNA: TGTGCCATCAGTGAGGGGGGGTCCTTTGGGAACACTGAAGCTTTCTTT

D: NA
J: TRBJ2-5
V: TRBV15
size: NA
CDR3: CATSRVSRGGETQYF
DNA: TGTGCCACCAGCAGAGTAAGCAGGGGAGGGGAGACCCAGTACTTC

D: TRBD1
J: TRBJ2-5
V: TRBV7-9
size: once
CDR3: CASSRPGQGYTLETQYF
DNA: TGTGCCAGCAGCCGGCCGGGACAGGGTTACACCCTAGAGACCCAGTACTTC

D: NA
J: TRBJ1-5
V: TRBV11-2
size: few
CDR3: CASSLGSGVGQPQHF
DNA: TGTGCCAGCAGCTTAGGGTCCGGGGTCGGGCAGCCCCAGCATTTT

D: NA
J: TRBJ1-6
V: TRBV27
size: once
CDR3: CASTPMGSNSPLHF
DNA: TGTGCCAGCACTCCGATGGGTTCCAATTCACCCCTCCACTTT

D: NA
J: TRBJ2-3
V: TRBV4-3
size: NA
CDR3: CASSRASGTDTQYF
DNA: TGCGCCAGCAGCCGGGCCTCTGGCACAGATACGCAGTATTTT

D: NA
J: TRBJ1-1
V: TRBV2
size: NA
CDR3: CASSENGPAFF
DNA: TGTGCCAGCAGTGAAAATGGGCCTGCTTTCTTT

D: NA
J: TRBJ1-2
V: TRBV27
size: NA
CDR3: CASSFRAAYGYTF
DNA: TGTGCCAGCAGTTTCAGGGCAGCCTATGGCTACACCTTC

D: NA
J: TRBJ1-5
V: TRBV21-1
size: NA
CDR3: CASSRPTGENQPQHF
DNA: TGTGCCAGCAGCAGGCCGACAGGGGAAAATCAGCCCCAGCATTTT

D: NA
J: TRBJ1-1
V: TRBV5-1
size: NA
CDR3: CASSFLGAGTEAFF
DNA: TGCGCCAGCAGCTTTTTGGGGGCTGGGACTGAAGCTTTCTTT

D: NA
J: TRBJ1-2
V: TRBV7-9
size: NA
CDR3: CASRMTEYGYTF
DNA: TGTGCCAGCAGAATGACAGAGTATGGCTACACCTTC

D: TRBD2
J: TRBJ2-1
V: TRBV6-5
size: NA
CDR3: CASTSGGDEQFF
DNA: TGTGCCAGCACCTCGGGAGGCGATGAGCAGTTCTTC

D: NA
J: TRBJ1-6
V: TRBV28
size: NA
CDR3: CASSLFSPYNSPLHF
DNA: TGTGCCAGCAGTTTATTTTCTCCCTATAATTCACCCCTCCACTTT

D: NA
J: TRBJ1-1
V: TRBV19
size: NA
CDR3: CASSPKQGYTEAFF
DNA: TGTGCCAGTAGCCCCAAACAGGGATACACTGAAGCTTTCTTT

D: TRBD1
J: TRBJ1-5
V: TRBV19
size: NA
CDR3: CATRDRGLSNQPQHF
DNA: TGTGCCACCAGAGACAGGGGCCTTTCCAATCAGCCCCAGCATTTT